Following are 26 T cell receptor beta chains from one sample sequenced in a study of T-cell memory formation after mild COVID-19. TCRdb used MiXCR to reprocess the 5' RACE reads, holding one entry per CDR3 protein. Of more than 250,000 distinct CDR3 sequences listed, roughly 16% are singletons. Sequenced sample: PBMCs or a T cell subset sorted from them (not recorded which). Receptors were obtained from a man between 18 and 29 years old who had mild COVID-19 (a few samples of this study predate the infection). Cell type and time point are not known.

The rearrangement uses TRBV7-9 and TRBJ2-1; 8 nucleotides align to TRBD1. V dropped 4 bases and J dropped 8; count of bases not matched to a gene: 7. The CDR3 extends over 14 amino acids. The V gene's germline CDR1 is SEHNR and CDR2 FQNEAQ (reference sequence). The CDR3 region is CASSSRDRRDEQFF. In nucleotides, the CDR3 is TGTGCCAGCAGCTCCCGGGACAGGAGGGATGAGCAGTTCTTC.

The V call is TRBV3-1, the J call TRBJ2-5; 8 nucleotides line up with TRBD2. V dropped 5 bases and J dropped 5; count of bases not matched to a gene: 10. The CDR3 is 15 amino acids. The V gene's germline CDR1 is LGHDT and CDR2 YNNKEL (reference sequence). The CDR3 DNA reads as TGTGCCAGCAGCGCCCCATACGGGGGGGCGGAGACCCAGTACTTC. It is translated as CASSAPYGGAETQYF.

The V call is TRBV12-3 or TRBV12-4, the J call TRBJ1-5; D is undetermined. Trimming stripped 3 bases from V and 0 bases from J, with 3 bases between. The CDR3 runs 13 residues. The CDR3 sequence: CASSLFSNQPQHF. CDR3 sequence (DNA): TGTGCCAGCAGTTTGTTTAGCAATCAGCCCCAGCATTTT.

This clonotype came up a few times. CDR3 sequence reads: CASSTSRGTVVSTGELFF. The DNA for the CDR3 is TGTGCCAGCAGCACCTCGAGGGGGACAGTAGTCTCTACCGGGGAGCTGTTTTTT. The rearrangement joins TRBV7-8 to TRBJ2-2; 7 bases are a match to TRBD1. CDR1 and CDR2 from the germline V gene are SGHVS and FQNEAQ. Trimming took 5 bases from V and 5 from J; bases not matched to a gene: 17. There are 18 residues in the CDR3.

This clonotype turned up a few times. This sequence joins TRBV5-5 and TRBJ1-5; D is unresolved. The CDR3 consists of 13 residues. Germline loops: CDR1 SGHKS, CDR2 YYEKEE (reference sequence). The V end lost 5 bases, the J end lost 9 bases, and 15 bases lay between the germline ends. The CDR3 here is CASRLWTEGPQHF. The CDR3 coding sequence is TGTGCCAGCAGACTCTGGACCGAGGGGCCCCAGCATTTT.

As DNA, the CDR3 is TGCAGCGTTGGGAGTGAGTGGCAGTTCTTC. Its protein product is CSVGSEWQFF. V is TRBV29-1 and J is TRBJ2-1; no definite D call. This CDR3 contains 10 residues. Per germline, CDR1 SQVTM and CDR2 ANQGSEA. V dropped 4 bases and J dropped 12 bases, with 10 bases sitting between them.

This clonotype turned up a few times. In DNA, the CDR3 is TGTGCCAGCGGCGAGGGACAGGGCACTGAAGCTTTCTTT. Amino acid sequence: CASGEGQGTEAFF. This sequence joins TRBV2 and TRBJ1-1; 9 bases fit TRBD1. CDR1 SNHLY and CDR2 FYNNEI come from the germline V gene. The CDR3 is 13 residues long. V lost 8 bases, J lost 4 bases, and 5 bases stayed unmatched.

The chain uses TRBV7-2 and TRBJ2-5, with 10 positions matching TRBD1. Germline V gene sequence: CDR1 SGHTA, CDR2 FQGNSA. The CDR3 has 14 amino acids. V was clipped by 5 bases and J by 5 bases; unmatched bases: 5. CDR3 bases: TGTGCCAGCAGCACGGGGACAGGGGACGAGACCCAGTACTTC. Translating it yields CASSTGTGDETQYF.

This clonotype was observed a few times. This rearrangement joins TRBV7-9 to TRBJ2-2, with 7 bases that match TRBD1. This CDR3 has 17 amino acids. V was pared by 3 bases and J by 1 base, with 8 bases of the junction left unmatched. The germline V gene has CDR1 SEHNR and CDR2 FQNEAQ (reference sequence). The CDR3 reads CASSLALGTVNTGELFF. The DNA for the CDR3 is TGTGCCAGCAGCTTGGCCCTCGGGACAGTGAACACCGGGGAGCTGTTTTTT. The full variable domain, in which reference TRBV7-9 and TRBJ2-2 provide the parts outside the CDR3, is DTGVSQNPRHKITKRGQNVTFRCDPISEHNRLYWYRQTLGQGPEFLTYFQNEAQLEKSRLLSDRFSAERPKGSFSTLEIQRTEQGDSAMYLCASSLALGTVNTGELFFGEGSRLTVL.

This clonotype came up many times. This chain connects TRBV6-6 to TRBJ1-6; 7 bases agree with TRBD1. Per the germline V gene, CDR1 is MNHNY and CDR2 is SVGAGI (reference sequence). V gave up 1 base and J gave up 8 bases; unmatched junction bases: 8. CDR3 length: 16 amino acids. CDR3 sequence: CASSYLGGGLHSPLHF. The CDR3 region has the DNA TGTGCCAGCAGTTACTTAGGAGGGGGCCTACATTCACCCCTCCACTTT.

The J gene is TRBJ2-2, the V gene TRBV25-1, with 9 bases matching TRBD1. V lost 2 bases and J lost 4; bases outside the gene matches: 8. CDR1 is MGHDK, CDR2 SYGVNS, per germline. CDR3 length equals 17 residues. In nucleotides, the CDR3 is TGTGCCAGCAGTGAAAGGGGGACAGGGTGGGGCACCGGGGAGCTGTTTTTT. Translated: CASSERGTGWGTGELFF.

This clonotype has just a few counts. The J gene is TRBJ2-1, the V gene TRBV9; 16 positions agree with TRBD2. This CDR3 has 17 amino acids. Germline loops: CDR1 SGDLS, CDR2 YYNGEE. Trimming took 2 bases from V and 7 from J; bases not matched to a gene: 6. The CDR3: CASSVGTSGGGLNEQFF. The CDR3 DNA reads TGTGCCAGCAGCGTCGGGACTAGCGGGGGGGGATTAAATGAGCAGTTCTTC.

The chain recombines TRBV6-5 with TRBJ2-3, with 9 bases fitting TRBD1. After removal of 9 bases from V and 2 bases from J, the junction contained 12 bases not matched to a gene. The CDR3 is 16 amino acids. CDR1 MNHEY and CDR2 SVGAGI come from the germline V gene. CDR3 DNA sequence: TGTGCCAGTTATTCTGGGACAGGGCCCCCCACAGATACGCAGTATTTT. Its protein product is CASYSGTGPPTDTQYF.

The CDR3 bases are TGTGCCAGCAGCATCCGGGACAGCAATGAGCAGTTCTTC. Amino acids: CASSIRDSNEQFF. This chain uses TRBV12-3 or TRBV12-4 with TRBJ2-1, with 7 bases lining up with TRBD1. The CDR3 covers 13 residues. With V trimmed by 6 bases and J by 6 bases, 5 bases remained unmatched.

The table lists this clonotype with a few counts. The CDR3 loop reads CASSPTTAEQYV. The CDR3 region has the DNA TGTGCCAGCAGCCCGACTACGGCCGAGCAGTACGTC. The rearrangement links TRBV28 to TRBJ2-7, with a tentative D call TRBD2 (5 bases). V lost 6 bases and J lost 6, with 12 bases in between. CDR1 and CDR2 from the germline V gene are MDHEN and SYDVKM. The CDR3 consists of 12 residues.

This clonotype showed up just a few times. The chain has TRBV10-3 and TRBJ1-5; maybe TRBD1 (6 bases). Looked up from germline, CDR1 is ENHRY and CDR2 is SYGVKD. This CDR3 spans 14 amino acids. Deletions cut 10 bases from V and 2 bases from J, with 15 bases between. For the CDR3, the DNA is TGTGCCACCAGGGGCAGGGTGGGCAATCAGCCCCAGCATTTT. Translation: CATRGRVGNQPQHF.

This clonotype turned up a few times. The chain has TRBV10-3 and TRBJ2-1; 7 nucleotides align to TRBD1. Germline values: CDR1 ENHRY, CDR2 SYGVKD. The CDR3 contains 15 residues. V shed 7 bases, J shed 0 bases, and the junction held 6 bases outside the gene matches. CDR3 sequence (DNA): TGTGCCATCAACGGACAGGCGAGCTCCTACAATGAGCAGTTCTTC. Residues: CAINGQASSYNEQFF.

In its sample, this clonotype was seen a few times. The CDR3 sequence: CASSSYRVVGTEAFF. The CDR3 nucleotides read TGTGCCAGCAGTTCCTACAGGGTCGTCGGCACTGAAGCTTTCTTT. The rearrangement links TRBV12-3 or TRBV12-4 to TRBJ1-1; D is perhaps TRBD1 (6 bases). Trimming cost V 4 bases and J 4 bases, with 16 bases left between them. This CDR3 has 15 residues.

The rearrangement joins TRBV6-2 or TRBV6-3 to TRBJ2-5; D perhaps matches TRBD2 (5 bases). The germline V gene has CDR1 MNHEY and CDR2 SVGEGT. The CDR3 sequence is 18 residues long. The V and J ends lost 0 bases and 1 base respectively, with 18 bases between them. Here the CDR3 DNA reads TGTGCCAGCAGTTACTCGAGTACCCCCGGGGATTTCCAAGAGACCCAGTACTTC. This gives the protein CASSYSSTPGDFQETQYF.

The V gene is TRBV4-2, the J gene TRBJ1-4, with D hard to call. Germline lookup yields CDR1 LGHNA and CDR2 YNFKEQ. The CDR3 is made up of 15 amino acids. V lost 4 bases and J lost 1, with 10 bases in between. CDR3 region: CASSPRTVTNEKLFF. CDR3 DNA: TGTGCCAGCAGCCCGCGGACGGTAACTAATGAAAAACTGTTTTTT.

The rearrangement uses TRBV2 and TRBJ2-7; D is uncertain. This CDR3 has 13 residues. Germline assignment: CDR1 SNHLY and CDR2 FYNNEI. V lost 10 bases, J lost 3 bases, and 16 bases lay in between. The CDR3 nucleotides read TGTGCCATCGCTCCAGAGGATTACTACGAGCAGTACGTC. It encodes CAIAPEDYYEQYV.

This clonotype rates as large. This chain connects TRBV7-3 to TRBJ2-1; D call uncertain. This CDR3 comprises 12 residues. V was cut by 5 bases and J by 10 bases, with 12 bases left in between. Per germline, CDR1 SGHTA and CDR2 FQGTGA. The CDR3 loop reads CASSATLGEQFF. The CDR3 nucleotides read TGTGCCAGCAGCGCCACCCTGGGCGAGCAGTTCTTC.

This rearrangement joins TRBV5-6 to TRBJ2-5; D is perhaps TRBD1 or TRBD2 (5 bases each). Germline lookup yields CDR1 SGHDT and CDR2 YYEEEE. Trimming stripped 5 bases from V and 0 bases from J, with 17 bases between. The CDR3 consists of 16 residues. DNA for the CDR3: TGTGCCAGCAGACCCCCGGGACCGGCGTACCAAGAGACCCAGTACTTC. It specifies CASRPPGPAYQETQYF.

This clonotype has just a few counts. The rearrangement joins TRBV6-2 or TRBV6-3 to TRBJ2-7, with 10 bases fitting TRBD2. CDR1 is MNHEY, CDR2 SVGEGT, per germline. After removal of 2 bases from V and 0 bases from J, the junction contained 10 bases not matched to a gene. This CDR3 has 18 residues. This CDR3 reads CASSYGASGGLSSYEQYF. CDR3 sequence (DNA): TGTGCCAGCAGTTACGGGGCTAGCGGGGGCCTAAGCTCCTACGAGCAGTACTTC.

The V call is TRBV7-9, the J call TRBJ2-5; D may be TRBD2 (6 bases). Germline V gives CDR1 SEHNR, CDR2 FQNEAQ (reference sequence). The CDR3 covers 16 residues. V shed 7 bases and J shed 3 bases, with 21 bases lying between them. CDR3 nucleotide sequence: TGTGCCAGCACCCCTGGGGAAGCTAGCGAAAAAGAGACCCAGTACTTC. Encoded protein: CASTPGEASEKETQYF.

This clonotype was found a few times. This sequence joins TRBV7-9 and TRBJ1-2; TRBD1 might be the D (5 bases). Trimming stripped 5 bases from V and 5 bases from J, with 9 bases between. The germline CDR1 and CDR2 sequences are SEHNR and FQNEAQ (reference sequence). The CDR3 extends over 12 amino acids. This CDR3 reads CASSPQDYGYTF. The CDR3 bases are TGTGCCAGCAGCCCACAGGATTATGGCTACACCTTC.